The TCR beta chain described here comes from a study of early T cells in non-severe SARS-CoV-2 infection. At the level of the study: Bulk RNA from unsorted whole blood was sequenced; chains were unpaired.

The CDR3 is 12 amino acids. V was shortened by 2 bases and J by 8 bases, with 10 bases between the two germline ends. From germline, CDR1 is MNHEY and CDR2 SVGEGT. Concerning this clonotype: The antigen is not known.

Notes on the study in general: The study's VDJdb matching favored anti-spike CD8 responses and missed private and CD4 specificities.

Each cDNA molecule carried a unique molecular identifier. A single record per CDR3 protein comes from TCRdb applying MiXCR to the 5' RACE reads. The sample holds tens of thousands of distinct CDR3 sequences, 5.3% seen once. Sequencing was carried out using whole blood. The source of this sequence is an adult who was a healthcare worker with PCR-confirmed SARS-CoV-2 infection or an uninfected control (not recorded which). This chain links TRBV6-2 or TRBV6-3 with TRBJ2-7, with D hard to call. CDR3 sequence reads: CASSYPGRKQYF. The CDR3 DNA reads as TGTGCCAGCAGTTACCCCGGACGCAAGCAGTACTTC.